The sequence of this TCR beta chain was determined in a study of cytomegalovirus exposure and HLA in healthy donors. Overall study findings and caveats: The authors excluded some V segments, including TRBV6-2 and TRBV6-3, as indistinguishable. The study had only CMV serostatus as immune exposure information.

PCR used 60 Vbeta primers and 13 Jbeta primers. Repertoires were generated with immunoSEQ multiplex PCR, while TCRdb's copy carries only in-frame clones and drops some. The table shows some 140,000 clones, with 70% to 80% occurring only once. This CDR3 contains 12 residues. This clone has more than one count but fewer than ten. Its target is not known. The receptor was isolated from a man aged 35 to 55 in good health and CMV-seropositive. This sequence joins TRBV21-1 and TRBJ1-2; TRBD1 reflects the table's D call only, with no check against the DNA. TRBV21-1 is tagged as a pseudogene. Source material: PBMCs. The CDR3 here is CASLKDSYGYTF. The CDR3, as DNA: TGTGCCAGCCTAAAGGACAGCTATGGCTACACCTTC.